This passage covers 31 T cell receptor beta chains from one sample sequenced in a study of blood T cell repertoires in COVID-19. The data were produced by immunoSEQ multiplex PCR, yet TCRdb's version contains in-frame clones alone and is incomplete. The sample shows 200,000 to 250,000 clones, under 90% of them seen only once. Sequencing was done on a sample of peripheral blood. The receptors come from a man aged 25 to 45 with active or convalescent COVID-19.

This sequence joins TRBV7-3 and TRBJ2-1; 13 bases map to TRBD2. The V and J ends lost 5 bases and 6 bases, in that order; junction bases with no gene match: 7. The germline CDR1 and CDR2 sequences are SGHTA and FQGTGA. The CDR3 is 16 residues long. The CDR3 loop is CASSLQTSGRANEQFF. As DNA, the CDR3 is TGTGCCAGCAGCCTGCAAACTAGCGGGAGGGCCAATGAGCAGTTCTTC.

The chain is built from TRBV5-1 and TRBJ2-7; weak D call: TRBD1 (5 bases). Between the trimmed V and J ends, which lost 4 bases and 3 bases, there was a span of 17 bases. Germline V gene data show CDR1 as SGHRS and CDR2 as YFSETQ. The CDR3 contains 15 residues. The CDR3 loop reads CASSPRSKGNYEQYF. The CDR3 nucleotides read TGCGCCAGCAGCCCGCGCTCCAAGGGGAACTACGAGCAGTACTTC.

The genes are TRBV11-2 and TRBJ2-1; tentative D call: TRBD2 (6 bases). V was trimmed by 1 base and J by 2 bases, leaving 9 bases between them. The CDR3 has 15 amino acids. Germline CDR1 and CDR2: SGHAT and FQNNGV. The CDR3 reads CASSLVWGAYNEQFF. CDR3 sequence (DNA): TGTGCCAGCAGCTTAGTGTGGGGGGCCTACAATGAGCAGTTCTTC.

The chain is built from TRBV7-2 and TRBJ1-5, with D possibly TRBD1 on 6 matching bases. The V gene's germline CDR1 is SGHTA and CDR2 FQGNSA. Trimming pared 1 base from V and 3 bases from J, leaving 13 bases between. The CDR3 is 16 amino acids. The CDR3, as DNA: TGTGCCAGCAGCTTAGAGATAGGGGGAATCAATCAGCCCCAGCATTTT. This codes for CASSLEIGGINQPQHF.

The chain links TRBV9 to TRBJ2-7, with 10 bases that match TRBD2. Germline V gene data show CDR1 as SGDLS and CDR2 as YYNGEE. The CDR3 is 14 amino acids. V was pared by 3 bases and J by 6 bases, with 6 bases of the junction left unmatched. This CDR3 is CASSAQRGGTEQYF. The CDR3 nucleotides are TGTGCCAGCAGCGCCCAGCGGGGGGGGACCGAGCAGTACTTC.

This clone came up once. Germline is not matched at one junction end, which may reflect a read error. V is TRBV4-3 and J is TRBJ1-4, with D tentatively TRBD1 (6 bases). The CDR3 is 19 residues long. In germline, CDR1 is LGHNA, CDR2 YSLEER. CDR3: CASSKENTKRGGINEKLFF. The CDR3 bases are TGCGCCAGCAGCAAAGAAAATACCAAACGAGGGGGAATTAATGAAAAACTGTTTTTT.

In DNA, the CDR3 is TGTGCCAGCAGCCCGACAGGGAGGGAGACCCAGTACTTC. Amino acid sequence: CASSPTGRETQYF. V and J are TRBV28 and TRBJ2-5; weak D call: TRBD1 (7 bases). Germline CDR1 MDHEN, CDR2 SYDVKM. V was clipped by 6 bases and J by 5 bases, with 13 bases between them. The CDR3 contains 13 residues.

This chain links TRBV7-2 with TRBJ1-1; D perhaps matches TRBD1 (5 bases). Germline V lookup: CDR1 SGHTA, CDR2 FQGNSA. The CDR3 contains 14 residues. Trimming shortened V by 3 bases and J by 3 bases, and 11 bases separated the two germline ends. CDR3: CASSLEGTYTEAFF. CDR3 bases: TGTGCCAGCAGCTTGGAGGGGACCTACACTGAAGCTTTCTTT.

V gene TRBV18 combines with J gene TRBJ1-1, with D hard to call. From germline, CDR1 is KGHSH and CDR2 LQKENI. The germline V and J ends were trimmed by 3 bases and 0 bases, with 8 bases remaining between them. This CDR3 comprises 14 residues. The CDR3 here is CASSPRIMNTEAFF. The CDR3 DNA is TGTGCCAGCTCACCCAGGATCATGAACACTGAAGCTTTCTTT.

This rearrangement joins TRBV28 to TRBJ1-5; TRBD1 aligns across 7 bases. The CDR3 runs to 14 residues. V shed 5 bases and J 4 bases; nucleotides not matched to a gene: 5. Germline CDR1 MDHEN, CDR2 SYDVKM. CDR3 sequence (DNA): TGTGCCAGCAGTCGGATGGGACAGAATCAGCCCCAGCATTTT. It encodes CASSRMGQNQPQHF.

The gene calls are TRBV7-6 and TRBJ2-5; D possibly corresponds to TRBD2 (5 bases). The CDR3 length is 15 residues. With 1 base removed from V and 5 bases from J, the gap between germline ends came to 14 bases. Germline CDR1 and CDR2: SGHVS and FNYEAQ. The CDR3 bases are TGTGCCAGCAGCTTAGGCGGGCGGAGGCGGGAGACCCAGTACTTC. Its protein is CASSLGGRRRETQYF.

J is TRBJ2-3 and V is TRBV3-1 (or the pseudogene TRBV3-2), with a possible D match to TRBD2 (6 bases). V lost 5 bases and J 2 bases, leaving 14 bases between the germline ends. The CDR3 consists of 15 residues. Germline V lookup: CDR1 LGHDT, CDR2 YNNKEL (reference sequence). The CDR3 loop reads CASSSGTFSTDTQYF. The CDR3, as DNA: TGTGCCAGCAGCTCCGGGACTTTCTCCACAGATACGCAGTATTTT.

The rearrangement links TRBV7-9 to TRBJ1-4; D not certain. Germline V CDR1 and CDR2: SEHNR, FQNEAQ (reference sequence). This CDR3 spans 14 amino acids. Trimming shortened V by 6 bases and J by 5 bases, and 13 bases separated the two germline ends. CDR3 nucleotide sequence: TGTGCCAGCAGATCCCCCGGGAAAAATGAAAAACTGTTTTTT. Its translation: CASRSPGKNEKLFF.

The V call is TRBV7-2, the J call TRBJ1-3; tentatively, D is TRBD1 (5 bases). Germline values: CDR1 SGHTA, CDR2 FQGNSA. Trimming shortened V by 4 bases and J by 3 bases, and 16 bases separated the two germline ends. The CDR3 extends over 16 amino acids. The DNA for the CDR3 is TGTGCCAGCAGCTCCCACAGGCAGGTCTTTGGAAACACCATATATTTT. Translated: CASSSHRQVFGNTIYF.

The chain recombines TRBV2 with TRBJ1-5; 8 bases are shared with TRBD1. After removal of 4 bases from V and 4 bases from J, the junction contained 3 bases not matched to a gene. Germline CDR1 reads SNHLY; CDR2 reads FYNNEI. The CDR3 is made up of 14 amino acids. The CDR3 reads CASSGQGKNQPQHF. As DNA, the CDR3 is TGTGCCAGCAGTGGACAGGGGAAGAATCAGCCCCAGCATTTT.

Concerning this clone: The same CDR3 is also encoded by other DNA sequences in this sample. The rearrangement joins TRBV9 to TRBJ2-1, with D hard to call. Germline lookup yields CDR1 SGDLS and CDR2 YYNGEE. Trimming pared 3 bases from V and 0 bases from J, leaving 4 bases between. The CDR3 runs to 13 residues. CDR3 DNA sequence: TGTGCCAGCAGCGCATCCTCCTACAATGAGCAGTTCTTC. Its translation: CASSASSYNEQFF. The full variable domain, in which reference TRBV9 and TRBJ2-1 provide the parts outside the CDR3, is DSGVTQTPKHLITATGQRVTLRCSPRSGDLSVYWYQQSLDQGLQFLIQYYNGEERAKGNILERFSAQQFPDLHSELNLSSLELGDSALYFCASSASSYNEQFFGPGTRLTVL.

The rearrangement joins TRBV10-3 to TRBJ1-4, with D perhaps matching TRBD1 (5 bases). The CDR3 loop spans 13 amino acids. Germline values: CDR1 ENHRY, CDR2 SYGVKD. Trimming removed 8 bases from V and 8 bases from J, with 15 bases in between. The CDR3 DNA sequence: TGTGCCATCGGCGGAGACAGAGGAGAAAAACTGTTTTTT. Its protein is CAIGGDRGEKLFF.

The chain couples TRBV9 to TRBJ2-7; TRBD1 matches at 11 bases. Germline CDR1 SGDLS, CDR2 YYNGEE. The CDR3 has 14 amino acids. V dropped 4 bases and J dropped 5; count of bases not matched to a gene: 5. In nucleotides, the CDR3 is TGTGCCAGCAGCTTCGGACAGGGGGCGGACGAGCAGTACTTC. As protein: CASSFGQGADEQYF.

The gene calls are TRBV7-2 and TRBJ2-7, with TRBD1 as a possible D gene (6 bases). The ends were cut back, 4 bases at V and 5 bases at J, with 18 bases in the middle. This CDR3 comprises 15 residues. Germline V gene sequence: CDR1 SGHTA, CDR2 FQGNSA. CDR3 residues: CASSSGVRGDHEQYF. The CDR3 coding sequence is TGTGCCAGCAGCTCAGGGGTCCGGGGAGACCACGAGCAGTACTTC.

The chain's CDR3 is CAWSVSGQPQHF. The CDR3, as DNA: TGTGCCTGGAGTGTATCGGGTCAGCCCCAGCATTTT. The genes are TRBV30 and TRBJ1-5; no clear D gene. V shed 0 bases and J shed 6 bases, with 6 bases lying between them. The CDR3 sequence is 12 residues long. Germline V lookup: CDR1 GTSNPN, CDR2 SVGIG (reference sequence). The entire variable domain, with the rest obtained from reference TRBV30 and TRBJ1-5, is as follows: SQTIHQWPATLVQPVGSPLSLECTVEGTSNPNLYWYRQAAGRGLQLLFYSVGIGQISSEVPQNLSASRPQDRQFILSSKKLLLSDSGFYLCAWSVSGQPQHFGDGTRLSIL.

The genes are TRBV18 and TRBJ1-1, with D possibly matching TRBD1 (6 bases). Germline loops: CDR1 KGHSH, CDR2 LQKENI. This CDR3 is built from 16 residues. V was cut by 1 base and J by 0 bases, with 12 bases left in between. In DNA, the CDR3 is TGTGCCAGCTCACCACGGACAGCCGCCATGAACACTGAAGCTTTCTTT. It is translated as CASSPRTAAMNTEAFF.

This chain joins TRBV3-1 (or the pseudogene TRBV3-2) and TRBJ1-1; 10 bases map to TRBD1. After removal of 4 bases from V and 10 bases from J, the junction contained 3 bases not matched to a gene. Germline lookup yields CDR1 LGHDT and CDR2 YNNKEL (reference sequence). The CDR3 extends over 12 amino acids. The chain's CDR3 is CASSRDRGRAFF. CDR3 nucleotide sequence: TGTGCCAGCAGCCGTGACAGGGGGCGAGCTTTCTTT.

The chain joins TRBV7-8 to TRBJ2-1; D is possibly TRBD1 (7 bases). From germline, CDR1 is SGHVS and CDR2 FQNEAQ. The V end was cut by 5 bases, the J end by 6 bases, with 17 bases between. This CDR3 is 15 amino acids long. CDR3 nucleotides: TGTGCCAGCAGCATCGCAGGGGGGAGTGGCAATGAGCAGTTCTTC. Amino acid sequence: CASSIAGGSGNEQFF. Filled out from reference TRBV7-8 and TRBJ2-1, the complete variable domain reads GAGVSQSPRYKVAKRGQDVALRCDPISGHVSLFWYQQALGQGPEFLTYFQNEAQLDKSGLPSDRFFAERPEGSVSTLKIQRTQQEDSAVYLCASSIAGGSGNEQFFGPGTRLTVL.

The chain couples TRBV28 to TRBJ1-2, with D perhaps TRBD1 (5 bases). The CDR3 length is 15 residues. V was pared by 7 bases and J by 5 bases, with 20 bases between. CDR1 and CDR2 from the germline V gene are MDHEN and SYDVKM. CDR3: CASTVHGRAVYGYTF. In nucleotides, the CDR3 is TGTGCCAGCACCGTGCACGGCAGGGCGGTGTATGGCTACACCTTC.

This clone was counted only a few times. The CDR3 DNA is TGTGCCAGCAGCTTCGGACAGGGTTCCTACACCTTC. This codes for CASSFGQGSYTF. The rearrangement joins TRBV11-2 to TRBJ1-2, with 8 bases identical to TRBD1. Per germline, CDR1 SGHAT and CDR2 FQNNGV. CDR3 length: 12 amino acids. Losses at the gene ends were 3 bases for V and 10 bases for J; bases not matched to a gene: 4.

This clone was observed a few times. The V gene is TRBV3-1 (or the pseudogene TRBV3-2), the J gene TRBJ1-2; D is possibly TRBD1 (6 bases). V lost 4 bases and J 1 base, leaving 10 bases between the germline ends. CDR3 length: 14 amino acids. Per germline, CDR1 LGHDT and CDR2 YNNKEL (reference sequence). CDR3 region: CASSPRGSNYGYTF. The CDR3 DNA sequence: TGTGCCAGCAGCCCTAGGGGGAGTAACTATGGCTACACCTTC.

The rearrangement uses TRBV3-1 (or the pseudogene TRBV3-2) and TRBJ1-2; the D is unclear. This CDR3 spans 11 amino acids. Germline CDR1 reads LGHDT; CDR2 reads YNNKEL (reference sequence). Trimming removed 3 bases from V and 7 bases from J, with 6 bases in between. CDR3 loop: CASSHFGGYTF. The DNA for the CDR3 is TGTGCCAGCAGCCATTTCGGTGGCTACACCTTC.

The chain links TRBV2 to TRBJ1-6; 8 bases map to TRBD1. J lost 6 bases, V lost 9 bases, and 7 bases had no gene match. The CDR3 runs to 14 residues. CDR1 SNHLY and CDR2 FYNNEI come from the germline V gene. The CDR3 DNA reads TGTGCCAGTGGACAGGGTGTAGCTAATTCACCCCTCCACTTT. This encodes CASGQGVANSPLHF.

This clone was picked up a small number of times. The chain is built from TRBV28 and TRBJ1-5; D remains ambiguous. Trimming pared 6 bases from V and 2 bases from J, leaving 11 bases between. The CDR3 extends over 14 amino acids. CDR1 is MDHEN and CDR2 is SYDVKM in the germline V gene. CDR3 nucleotides: TGTGCCAGCAGGCGCCCTGAGGGCAATCAGCCCCAGCATTTT. Amino acid sequence: CASRRPEGNQPQHF.

The chain combines TRBV29-1 with TRBJ1-1; D call uncertain. The CDR3 has 12 residues. V gave up 0 bases and J gave up 3 bases, with 5 bases separating them. CDR1 is SQVTM and CDR2 is ANQGSEA in the germline V gene. DNA of the CDR3: TGCAGCGTTGAAGACCCATACACTGAAGCTTTCTTT. This encodes CSVEDPYTEAFF.

The chain is built from TRBV28 and TRBJ2-3, with D possibly being TRBD1 (5 bases). V lost 1 base to trimming and J lost 4 bases, with 15 bases between them. This CDR3 spans 16 amino acids. The germline V gene encodes CDR1 MDHEN and CDR2 SYDVKM. CDR3 sequence reads: CASSLYGRGDSDTQYF. CDR3 DNA: TGTGCCAGCAGTTTATATGGTAGGGGCGATTCAGATACGCAGTATTTT.